The T cell receptor beta chain described here comes from a study of T cell repertoires in cytomegalovirus infection (dated by TCRdb to about 2019). With regard to the full study: Peptide stimulations targeted recently identified HLA-C-restricted CMV epitopes, whose presentation resists viral immunomodulation, together with well-studied HLA-B-restricted epitopes. Donor HLA type was relevant to the analysis, because carriage of CMV infection together with the matching HLA type was indicated by public TCR beta signatures. Results the study describes overall, beyond this receptor: The ex vivo response was dominated by HLA-C-restricted CMV-specific TCR beta clonotypes, and the single most frequent clonotype in two of eight donors was supplied by these HLA-C-restricted clonotypes. In both this cohort and an independent roughly 330-donor cohort, the cumulative frequency of public TCR beta family members distinguished carriers of CMV infection plus the relevant HLA type.

The sample's treatment or condition, from its label and the paper: in vitro stimulation with specific CMV peptide epitopes to enrich CMV-specific T cells. This sample was sequenced with an Illumina HiSeq 1500. TCRdb reran the public reads through fastp at Q25 and MiXCR, keeping productive beta chains. Each entry is one CDR3 protein sequence, shown with its most common DNA and genes. Recorded for this sample are 830,000 or so distinct CDR3 sequences; approximately 29% of them occurred a single time. Around 12% of the sample belongs to the ten largest clones. Trimming leaves V shorter by 5 bases and J shorter by 1 base, with the junction holding 5 bases beyond the gene matches. Per the germline V gene, MDHEN is the CDR1 and SYDVKM is the CDR2. The CDR3 numbers 16 residues from cysteine through phenylalanine. The retained sequence is limited to the CDR3, 48 bases, with the frame set at the first base.

A word on this clonotype: Its antigen has not been determined. Per-base qualities were not stored, and no clone one base away is much larger.

The sequencing here drew on cultured CD8+ T cells from PBMCs, taken from culture after CMV antigen stimulation. The receptor chain draws on TRBV28 and TRBJ2-1; 10 of the junction bases match TRBD2. This TCR came from a human donor in good health (CMV status not recorded). Some clones in this sample may be carry-over from other donors' samples. DNA sequence: TGTGCCAGCAGTCCACTAGCGGGGCCGTCCTACAATGAGCAGTTCTTC. It specifies CASSPLAGPSYNEQFF.